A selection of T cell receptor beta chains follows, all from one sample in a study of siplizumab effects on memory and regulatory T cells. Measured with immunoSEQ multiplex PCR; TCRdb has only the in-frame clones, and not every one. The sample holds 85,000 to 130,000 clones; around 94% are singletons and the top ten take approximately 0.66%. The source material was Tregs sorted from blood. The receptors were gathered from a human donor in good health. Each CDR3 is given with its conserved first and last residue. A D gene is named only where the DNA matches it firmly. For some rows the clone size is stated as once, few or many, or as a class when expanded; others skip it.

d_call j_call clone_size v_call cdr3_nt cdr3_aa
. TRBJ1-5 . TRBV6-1 TGTGCCAGCAGTGCCGGTACAGGTTCTCATCAGCCCCAGCATTTT CASSAGTGSHQPQHF
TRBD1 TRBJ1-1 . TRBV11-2 TGTGCCAGCAGCTTAGGACTGACAGGGAAGGGCACTGAAGCTTTCTTT CASSLGLTGKGTEAFF
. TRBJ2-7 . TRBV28 TGTGCCAGCAGTTTCAGGAGGGGCTCGGGTAACTTC CASSFRRGSGNF
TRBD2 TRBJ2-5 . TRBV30 TGTGCCTGGAGTCCCATGGCGAGCGGGAGATCAGAGACCCAGTACTTC CAWSPMASGRSETQYF
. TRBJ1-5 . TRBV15 TGTGCCACCAGCAGAGATGGGGGATCCAATCAGCCCCAGCATTTT CATSRDGGSNQPQHF
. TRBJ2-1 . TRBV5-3 TGTGCCAGAAGCTTTCCCCGGAGACGGGGCGTCGGCAATGAGCAGTTCTTC CARSFPRRRGVGNEQFF
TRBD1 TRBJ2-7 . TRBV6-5 TGTGCCAGCAGGCGACAGGGTTCCCACGAGCAGTACTTC CASRRQGSHEQYF
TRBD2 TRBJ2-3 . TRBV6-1 TGTGCCAGCAGTGAAGAGCGGGGTAGCACAGATACGCAGTATTTT CASSEERGSTDTQYF
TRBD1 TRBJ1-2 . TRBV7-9 TGTGCCAGCAGCTTCTTCACCGGGACAGGGGGGCACTATGGCTACACCTTC CASSFFTGTGGHYGYTF
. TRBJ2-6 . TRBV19 TGTGCCAGTAACTTTAGGGATTCTGGGGCCAACGTCCTGACTTTC CASNFRDSGANVLTF
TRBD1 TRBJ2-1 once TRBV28 TGTGCCAGCAAAGAAACCGGGACAGGGGATTCCAATGAGCAGTTCTTC CASKETGTGDSNEQFF
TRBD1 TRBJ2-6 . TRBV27 TGTGCCAGCAGTTTAATCGGGACAGGGGTATCTAGGGGTTCTGGGGCCAACGTCCTGACTTTC CASSLIGTGVSRGSGANVLTF
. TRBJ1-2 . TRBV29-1 TGCAGCGGGATGACCTTTCCTCTATTGGCCTTC CSGMTFPLLAF
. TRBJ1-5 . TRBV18 TGTGCCAGCTCACCCCCACAGGGTGGGCAGCCCCAGCATTTT CASSPPQGGQPQHF
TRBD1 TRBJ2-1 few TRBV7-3 TGTGCCAGCAGCTTTTGGGACAGGGTCGATGAGCAGTTCTTC CASSFWDRVDEQFF
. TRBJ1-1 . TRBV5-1 TGCGCCAGCAGCTTGGTCGGAGGGGGGACTGAAGCTTTCTTT CASSLVGGGTEAFF
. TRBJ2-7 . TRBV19 TGTGCCAGTAGTGTCGGGGGAAGCAATGTCGAGCAGTACTTC CASSVGGSNVEQYF
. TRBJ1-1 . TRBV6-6 TGTGCCAGCAGTTTTTCGGGTGTGTCGACTGAAGCTTTCTTT CASSFSGVSTEAFF
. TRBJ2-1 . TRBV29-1 TGCAGCGTCCTTGGGTCTGTACCAGGCGATGAGCAGTTCTTC CSVLGSVPGDEQFF
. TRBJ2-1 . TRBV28 TGTGCCAGCAGTTTCCCCGGAGCGATTGGGTTCTTC CASSFPGAIGFF
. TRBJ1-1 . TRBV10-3 TGTGCCATCAGAGAACCGGGGGGCACTGAAGCTTTCTTT CAIREPGGTEAFF
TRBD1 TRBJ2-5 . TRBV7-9 TGTGCCAGCAGTTCGACAGCCAGGGGGGAGACCCAGTACTTC CASSSTARGETQYF
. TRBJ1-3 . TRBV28 TGTGCCAGCAGCCCCAGACAGTTCTCTGGAAACACCATATATTTT CASSPRQFSGNTIYF
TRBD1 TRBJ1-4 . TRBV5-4 TGTGCCAGCAGCTTTGATCGACAGGGGAGGGAAAAACTGTTTTTT CASSFDRQGREKLFF
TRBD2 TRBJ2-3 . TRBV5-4 TGTGCCAGCAGCCCGGGACTAGCGGGAGCCGCAGATACGCAGTATTTT CASSPGLAGAADTQYF
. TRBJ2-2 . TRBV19 TGTGCCAGTAGTATCGACTACTACACCGGGGAGCTGTTTTTT CASSIDYYTGELFF
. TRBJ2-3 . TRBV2 TGTGCCAGCAGAGACTCCGGGACTAGCACAGATACGCAGTATTTT CASRDSGTSTDTQYF
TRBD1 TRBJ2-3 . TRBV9 TGTGCCAGCAGCGTAGATCAGGGGGCACCTACGCAGTATTTT CASSVDQGAPTQYF
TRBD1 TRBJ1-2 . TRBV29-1 TGCAGCGTTGAGTCCGGACAGGGGAGAGACTATGGCTACACCTTC CSVESGQGRDYGYTF
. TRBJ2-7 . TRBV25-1 TGTGCCAGCAGTTTTCACTACGAGCAGTACTTC CASSFHYEQYF
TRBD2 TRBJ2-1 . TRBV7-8 TGTGCCAGCAGCAGAGCCGTGGGACTAGCGGGAGGTGAGCAGTTCTTC CASSRAVGLAGGEQFF
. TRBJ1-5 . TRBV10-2 TGCGCCAGCAGGGCCCAGTACGGGAATCAGCCCCAGCATTTT CASRAQYGNQPQHF
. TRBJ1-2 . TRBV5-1 TGCGCCAGTACTACAGGGATGATGGATGGCTACACCTTC CASTTGMMDGYTF